This T cell receptor (beta chain) was obtained from a study of cytomegalovirus exposure and HLA in healthy donors (dated by TCRdb to 2017 to 2019). Turning to the overall study: According to an earlier analysis of a few hundred of the donors, roughly 180 million T cells yielded approximately 120 million unique TCR beta sequences and approximately 300 Gb of sequence data. The genetic ancestry cluster associated with self-reported Caucasian donors included 81% of the roughly 360 genotyped donors. An early release covering roughly 640 HLA-typed donors comprised approximately 300 gigabases of sequencing data and tens of millions of unique TCR sequences. To predict cytomegalovirus infection status, the study brought together high-throughput TCR immunosequencing, statistical association of individual TCRs with disease status, and machine learning. In a later analysis, previously published TCR beta repertoires from 550 to 700 donors were re-analyzed and high-resolution HLA genotyping was added so that TCR occurrence patterns could be studied. Every discovery cohort repertoire had been produced on one sequencing platform. Typing coverage differed by locus: A, B, C, DRB1 and DQB1 were typed in about 620-640 donors, DQA1 in about 550, DPA1 in around 610, and DPB1 in just under 490. Using immunosequencing, the study profiled T cell repertoires from 640 or so subjects and related those repertoires to cytomegalovirus serostatus. Several DR-DQ haplotypes were treated as single units for association and clustering because of strong linkage in the cohort. An earlier analysis of several hundred of the donors applied high-throughput TCR beta sequencing to assess whether each TCR beta V gene segment acted as functional or pseudogenic. HLA typing included class I and class II loci at four-digit resolution. Among some 400 genotyped donors of the cohort, an average of approximately 240,000 unique TCR beta nucleotide sequences was sequenced per donor, of which about 18% were non-productive. The study aimed to test whether signatures of past pathogen exposure could be identified by cataloging public T cell receptors. Donor age, sex, ethnicity and CMV serostatus were collected together with the repertoire data. Rather than drawing on any new phenotypic data, the later analysis identified candidate immune exposures from TCR beta sequences and the way those sequences occurred across donors. In addition to the first cohort of about 650 subjects, a separate validation cohort of approximately 130 different subjects was used. A later genetic analysis took genome-wide SNP genotypes for about 60% of the roughly 670 donors and used that subset as a discovery cohort. General study outcomes and caveats: Because some donors lacked HLA typing at each locus, the association tests relied only on the typed subset. According to a later analysis, parvovirus B19, influenza, CMV and Epstein-Barr virus appeared linked to several top co-occurrence clusters. A further reported finding was that TCR beta sequences accurately predicted the HLA-A and HLA-B alleles for most subjects in the first cohort. In this cohort, only TCR beta chains were sequenced, and detectable features were limited by the absence of alpha or paired-chain data. The only immune exposure information available for the cohort was CMV serostatus. Approximately 16 rarely observed V segments, including chromosome 9 orphons, were excluded from the earlier analysis of 550 to 700 of the donors because counts were too low. An earlier analysis of approximately 530 of the donors showed that most TCR beta V segments appeared in productive rearrangements either about 87% or about 30% of the time, which broadly matched IMGT annotations. A later analysis found that most CMV-associated TCR beta chains appeared HLA-restricted, with HLA associations seemingly driven largely by CMV exposure. A few of the identified cytomegalovirus-associated TCR beta chains were confirmed in vitro to be specific for cytomegalovirus antigens. The authors suggested that the approach could potentially be extended to other disease states and immunological phenotypes. The sequencing pipeline was judged likely to have produced a cluster of highly shared sequence variants as a technical artifact. The classifier was reported to diagnose cytomegalovirus status with high specificity and sensitivity in both the original cohort and the validation cohort. The presence/absence analyses assumed that sequencing depth was roughly uniform across donors, and that assumption may not be true. A total of fewer than 200 TCR beta chains were listed by the study as associated with cytomegalovirus. A later genetic analysis associated a missense DCLRE1C variant with V-gene and J-gene trimming of TCR beta chains, and an independent cohort replicated the association. When HLA alleles, especially DR and DQ, strongly co-occurred, TCR associations were difficult to assign to individual alleles. A later analysis found that HLA-associated TCR beta chains were more clonally expanded and had lower generation probabilities than equally common non-associated chains. According to a later analysis, TCR association rates differed among HLA loci, with DRB1 alleles showing the most associated TCRs and HLA-C alleles showing the fewest. Most TCR sequences were seen in very few donors, while some public TCRs were found in many individuals. A later analysis associated about 17,000 TCR beta sequences with specific HLA alleles at a false discovery rate of 0.05. Compared with the approximately 670-donor mean, donors in an Asian-associated ancestry cluster had fewer N-insertions in productive TCRs, according to a later genetic analysis. Correlated functional status among segregating V segments might reflect linkage disequilibrium, but an unknown experimental factor could not be ruled out. Some IMGT-functional V segments, including TRBV6-2 and TRBV6-3, could not be told apart with the 87-base-pair reads, so those segments were excluded.

The cohort consisted of fewer than 700 healthy bone marrow donors. All cohort members were sampled while nominally healthy, although unrecorded immune exposures were likely present. The donor was CMV seropositive and belonged to the group of 250 to 300 seropositive cohort members. Every donor gave a peripheral blood sample, and the peripheral blood mononuclear cells from that sample were used for TCR beta sequencing. The Qiagen DNeasy Blood Extraction Kit was used to extract genomic DNA from the blood cell samples. Library generation was performed with the immunoSEQ multiplex PCR assay. The multiplex PCR relied on a mix of 60 forward primers for TCR Vbeta segments and 13 reverse primers for TCR Jbeta segments. A multiplex PCR assay on genomic DNA amplified the CDR3 region of rearranged TCR beta genes. On the Illumina HiSeq System, the amplified TCR beta libraries were sequenced as 87-base-pair reads. For the original study's pipeline: A later analysis counted approximately 74 million unique TCR beta chains across the 666 repertoires, and about 10 million of these chains were shared by at least two donors. To remove PCR and sequencing errors, raw reads were error-corrected and collapsed into unique sequences using a nearest-neighbor algorithm that merged closely related sequences. V, D and J gene segments were assigned by aligning CDR3 sequences to IMGT reference sequences. For a sequence to be retained, a match of at least six nucleotides was required to both a V gene segment and a J gene segment. Rearrangements were classified as productive when the CDR3 lacked stop codons and remained in frame with V and J, and all other rearrangements were classified as non-productive. CDR3 was defined by IMGT convention, running from the second conserved V-encoded cysteine to the conserved J-encoded phenylalanine. The earlier analysis of approximately 590 of the donors excluded any sequence lacking an unambiguous match to a single V gene segment. An earlier analysis of fewer than 750 of the donors classified V segments as functional when productive rearrangements were above 56.7% and as segregating when the standard deviation between donors was above 5%. A statistical classification framework was developed to diagnose cytomegalovirus status using the catalog of TCR beta chain sequences. In a later analysis, TCR nucleotide sequences were compared against IMGT/GENE-DB human TR gene sequences so that V and J genes could be assigned. In a later analysis, CDR3 sequences and most-parsimonious VDJ recombination scenarios were assigned using the TCRdist pipeline. In a later analysis, every TCR beta chain was defined by the combination of its CDR3 amino acid sequence and its V-gene family, and reads without a unique V-gene family were dropped. A later analysis removed 450 to 600 highly shared, low-generation-probability nucleotide sequences to deal with suspected cross-contamination and a sequencing artifact. In a later analysis, a clonal expansion index was calculated for each public chain from normalized within-repertoire ranks of inferred template counts. In a later analysis, generation probabilities were computed using a VDJ recombination model fitted to out-of-frame rearrangements, and the results were checked against IGoR. A later analysis scored TCR-TCR, TCR-HLA and TCR-CMV co-occurrence with hypergeometric tests, applying a repertoire-size bias correction to TCR pairs. A later analysis estimated false discovery rates by permuting HLA or CMV assignments 20 times. A later analysis grouped co-occurring TCRs with DBSCAN, adding TCRdist sequence similarity when clustering within HLA-allele-positive subsets. Co-occurrence clustering excluded repertoires with fewer than 30,000 or more than 120,000 public chains, plus five with anomalous nucleotide sharing. In its TCRdb copy, this immuneACCESS table keeps in-frame sequences only and misses some clones. Where compared with another copy, unresolved V genes explain less than half of these, and the others have no known cause. V and J calls and clone size follow that table, whereas D and trimming were derived from the DNA. This sample has some 180,000 clones in its table, and 81% of those were observed once. The top ten constitute roughly 3.1% of the sample.

Trimming accounts for 8 bases at V and 4 bases at J, while the number of junction bases matched to no gene is 12. From a lookup of the germline V gene (reference sequence), CDR1 and CDR2 are MNHEY and SMNVEV. The cysteine opens and the phenylalanine closes a CDR3 of 15 amino acids. Only CDR3 DNA is held: 45 bases, read in frame from base 1. A word on this clone: The specificity of this receptor is unknown. No base quality information exists; no much larger clone differs at one position.

The sequence came from a man between 35 and 55 years old in good health and CMV-seropositive. The rearrangement combines TRBV27 with TRBJ2-5; 8 central bases correspond to TRBD2. The sample was PBMCs. The CDR3 protein: CASAWSSSGTETQYF. The nucleotide sequence is TGTGCCAGCGCCTGGTCGAGTAGCGGGACAGAGACCCAGTACTTC.